Shown below are 5 T cell receptor beta chains from a single sample sequenced in a study of OX40 agonist ivuxolimab in advanced cancers. The data were produced by immunoSEQ multiplex PCR, yet TCRdb's version contains in-frame clones alone and is incomplete. Here the sample spans over 50,000 clones, around 90% being singletons. Sample: CD4+ or CD8+ T cells sorted from blood, taken in a trial of the OX40 agonist ivuxolimab. Every receptor here comes from an adult with an advanced solid tumor such as melanoma, head and neck, liver or kidney cancer.

This clone was observed a single time. V is TRBV27 and J is TRBJ2-2; 8 nucleotides match TRBD2. V dropped 7 bases and J dropped 2; count of bases not matched to a gene: 6. The length of the CDR3 is 15 residues. Per the germline V gene, CDR1 is MNHEY and CDR2 is SMNVEV (reference sequence). CDR3 loop: CASTFIAGNTGELFF. The CDR3 DNA follows: TGTGCCAGCACCTTTATAGCGGGAAACACCGGGGAGCTGTTTTTT.

This clone was found once. The chain joins TRBV11-2 to TRBJ2-3; no reliable D call. Trimming took 2 bases from V and 5 from J, leaving 5 bases between them. Per the germline V gene, CDR1 is SGHAT and CDR2 is FQNNGV. The CDR3 totals 12 residues. CDR3: CASSLTGDTQYF. The CDR3 bases are TGTGCCAGCAGCTTAACCGGAGATACGCAGTATTTT.

V and J are TRBV28 and TRBJ2-5; a possible D gene is TRBD2 (5 bases). Trimming shortened V by 4 bases and J by 7 bases, and 13 bases separated the two germline ends. Germline CDR1 and CDR2: MDHEN and SYDVKM. This CDR3 region has 13 residues. CDR3 region: CASSSTGMWTQYF. In DNA, the CDR3 is TGTGCCAGCAGTTCCACGGGGATGTGGACCCAGTACTTC.

The rearrangement uses TRBV7-8 and TRBJ1-5, with D tentatively TRBD1 (5 bases). Germline V gene data show CDR1 as SGHVS and CDR2 as FQNEAQ. V lost 1 base, J lost 1 base, and 11 bases lay in between. CDR3 size: 16 residues. Here the CDR3 DNA reads TGTGCCAGCAGCTTAGTTGGGGGAGTAAGCAATCAGCCCCAGCATTTT. As protein: CASSLVGGVSNQPQHF.

This chain uses TRBV27 with TRBJ1-2; 11 bases agree with TRBD1. The CDR3 sequence is 15 residues long. V gave up 2 bases and J gave up 7 bases; unmatched junction bases: 6. Germline CDR1 MNHEY, CDR2 SMNVEV (reference sequence). DNA for the CDR3: TGTGCCAGCAGTTTAACTCGGACAGGGGGCAGTGGCTACACCTTC. Amino acids: CASSLTRTGGSGYTF.